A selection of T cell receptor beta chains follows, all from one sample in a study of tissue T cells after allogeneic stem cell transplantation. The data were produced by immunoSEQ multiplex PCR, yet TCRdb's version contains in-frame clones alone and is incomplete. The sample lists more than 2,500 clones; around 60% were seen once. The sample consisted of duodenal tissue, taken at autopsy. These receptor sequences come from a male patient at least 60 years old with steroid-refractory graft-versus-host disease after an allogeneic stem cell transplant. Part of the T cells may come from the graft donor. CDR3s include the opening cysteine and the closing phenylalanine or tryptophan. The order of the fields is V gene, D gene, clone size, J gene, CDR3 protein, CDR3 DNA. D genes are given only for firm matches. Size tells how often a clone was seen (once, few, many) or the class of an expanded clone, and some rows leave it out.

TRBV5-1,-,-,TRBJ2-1,CASSRSADYNEQFF,TGCGCCAGCAGTCGGTCGGCTGATTACAATGAGCAGTTCTTC
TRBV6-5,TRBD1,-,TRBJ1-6,CASSWDRINSPLHF,TGTGCCAGCAGTTGGGACAGAATTAATTCACCCCTCCACTTT
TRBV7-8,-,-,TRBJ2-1,CASSRSGGNEQFF,TGTGCCAGCAGCCGATCAGGGGGGAATGAGCAGTTCTTC
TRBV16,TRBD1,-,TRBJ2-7,CASSLGETGVFYEQYF,TGTGCCAGCAGCCTTGGTGAGACAGGGGTTTTCTACGAGCAGTACTTC
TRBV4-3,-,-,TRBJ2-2,CASSQVLYTGELFF,TGCGCCAGCAGCCAAGTGCTATACACCGGGGAGCTGTTTTTT
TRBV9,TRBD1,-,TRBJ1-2,CASSPPGQGSFYTF,TGTGCCAGCAGCCCACCGGGACAGGGCTCATTCTACACCTTC
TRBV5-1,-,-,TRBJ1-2,CASGIQGIGYGYTF,TGCGCCAGCGGCATACAGGGTATTGGCTATGGCTACACCTTC
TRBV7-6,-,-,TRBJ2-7,CASSKDDKFHYEQYF,TGTGCCAGCAGCAAGGATGACAAGTTTCACTACGAGCAGTACTTC
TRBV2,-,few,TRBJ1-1,CASSEQFTEAFF,TGTGCCAGCAGTGAACAGTTCACTGAAGCTTTCTTT
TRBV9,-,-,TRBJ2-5,CASNRGGFETQYF,TGTGCCAGCAATCGTGGGGGATTCGAGACCCAGTACTTC
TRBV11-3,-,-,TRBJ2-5,CASSLNQRETQYF,TGTGCCAGCAGCTTAAATCAAAGAGAGACCCAGTACTTC
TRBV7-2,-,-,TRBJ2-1,CASTPGGSYNEQFF,TGTGCCAGCACCCCCGGGGGCTCCTACAATGAGCAGTTCTTC
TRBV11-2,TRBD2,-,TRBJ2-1,CASSARLAGIYNEQFF,TGTGCCAGCAGCGCGAGACTAGCGGGGATATACAATGAGCAGTTCTTC
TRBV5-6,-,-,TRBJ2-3,CASSLGAGAADTQYF,TGTGCCAGCAGCTTGGGGGCGGGGGCCGCAGATACGCAGTATTTT
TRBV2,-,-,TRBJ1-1,CASTGTTESRNTEAFF,TGTGCCAGCACAGGTACGACCGAAAGCAGGAACACTGAAGCTTTCTTT
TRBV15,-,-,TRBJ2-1,CATSLAGAWGNEQFF,TGTGCCACCAGCCTGGCGGGGGCCTGGGGGAATGAGCAGTTCTTC
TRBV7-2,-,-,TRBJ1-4,CASSLAGTGGEKLFF,TGTGCCAGCAGCTTAGCAGGAACGGGAGGGGAAAAACTGTTTTTT
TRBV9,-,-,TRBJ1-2,CASSVGPGSVYTF,TGTGCCAGCAGCGTAGGTCCAGGGAGCGTCTACACCTTC
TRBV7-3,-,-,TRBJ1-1,CPAPHMNTEAFF,TGTCCGGCCCCCCACATGAACACTGAAGCTTTCTTT
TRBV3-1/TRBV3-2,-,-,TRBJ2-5,CASSRRGEGLETQYF,TGTGCCAGCAGCCGTAGGGGGGAGGGCCTGGAGACCCAGTACTTC
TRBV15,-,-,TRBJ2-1,CATQATVTYNEQFF,TGTGCCACTCAAGCCACGGTAACTTACAATGAGCAGTTCTTC
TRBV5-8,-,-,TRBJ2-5,CASSRVPVTQYF,TGTGCCAGCAGCAGGGTCCCCGTTACCCAGTACTTC
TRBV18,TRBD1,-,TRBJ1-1,CASSSSGGTEAFF,TGTGCCAGCTCATCCTCAGGGGGCACTGAAGCTTTCTTT
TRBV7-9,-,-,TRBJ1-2,CASGQFSGYTF,TGTGCCAGCGGGCAGTTCTCTGGCTACACCTTC
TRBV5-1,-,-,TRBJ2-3,CASSIWDGRTDTQYF,TGCGCCAGCAGCATTTGGGACGGACGCACAGATACGCAGTATTTT
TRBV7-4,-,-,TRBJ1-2,CASSFVVGAGVNYGYTF,TGTGCCAGCAGCTTTGTGGTAGGGGCCGGGGTTAACTATGGCTACACCTTC
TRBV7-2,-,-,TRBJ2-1,CASSLNGGATYNEQFF,TGTGCCAGCAGCTTAAATGGCGGGGCTACCTACAATGAGCAGTTCTTC
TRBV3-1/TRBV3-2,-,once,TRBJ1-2,CASSQEGSGKRINYGYTF,TGTGCCAGCAGCCAAGAGGGGTCGGGGAAACGGATTAACTATGGCTACACCTTC
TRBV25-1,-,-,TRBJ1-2,CASSGTNYGYTF,TGTGCCAGCAGTGGGACCAACTATGGCTACACCTTC
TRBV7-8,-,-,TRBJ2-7,CASSARGGGLPPSEEQYF,TGTGCCAGCAGCGCGCGCGGTGGAGGACTACCGCCTTCGGAGGAGCAGTACTTC
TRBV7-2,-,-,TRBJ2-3,CASSFGQSPSTQYF,TGTGCCAGCAGCTTCGGACAGTCCCCGTCTACGCAGTATTTT
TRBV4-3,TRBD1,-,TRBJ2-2,CASSHTGGDTGELFF,TGCGCCAGCAGCCATACAGGGGGAGACACCGGGGAGCTGTTTTTT
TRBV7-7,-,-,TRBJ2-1,CASSLGTDPRYNEQFF,TGTGCCAGCAGCTTAGGGACGGACCCCCGCTACAATGAGCAGTTCTTC
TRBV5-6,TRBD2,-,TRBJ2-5,CASSGGAGGGETQYF,TGCGCCAGCAGCGGGGGGGCCGGGGGGGGAGAGACCCAGTACTTC
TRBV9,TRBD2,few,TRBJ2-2,CASSVGSGGAGTGELFF,TGTGCCAGCAGCGTGGGTAGCGGGGGGGCAGGCACCGGGGAGCTGTTTTTT
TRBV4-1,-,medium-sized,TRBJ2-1,CASSQVGQDNEQFF,TGCGCCAGCAGCCAAGTGGGACAAGACAATGAGCAGTTCTTC
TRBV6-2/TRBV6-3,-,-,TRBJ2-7,CASSYSAEGSPSYEQYF,TGTGCCAGCAGTTACTCGGCTGAGGGGTCACCCTCCTACGAGCAGTACTTC
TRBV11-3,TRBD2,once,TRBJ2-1,CASSFSGTSGGGYNEQFF,TGTGCCAGCAGCTTTTCCGGGACTAGCGGGGGGGGTTACAATGAGCAGTTCTTC
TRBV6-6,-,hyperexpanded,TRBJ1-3,CASSYSKKTIYF,TGTGCCAGCAGTTACTCGAAGAAAACCATATATTTT
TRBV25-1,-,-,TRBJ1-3,CASSDLTGNTIYF,TGTGCCAGCAGTGACCTCACTGGAAACACCATATATTTT
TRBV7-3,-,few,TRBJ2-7,CASSLGAGYEQYF,TGTGCCAGCAGCCTAGGGGCCGGCTACGAGCAGTACTTC
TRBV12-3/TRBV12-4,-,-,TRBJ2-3,CASRRTVTDTQYF,TGTGCCAGCAGGCGGACAGTCACAGATACGCAGTATTTT
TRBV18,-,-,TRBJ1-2,CASSPDRSAGYTF,TGTGCCAGCTCACCCGACAGGTCGGCTGGCTACACCTTC
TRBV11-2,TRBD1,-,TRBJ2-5,CASSLRDRAWETQYF,TGTGCCAGCAGCTTACGGGACAGGGCATGGGAGACCCAGTACTTC
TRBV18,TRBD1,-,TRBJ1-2,CASSPRGQGASHDYTF,TGTGCCAGCTCACCAAGGGGACAGGGAGCCTCCCATGACTACACCTTC
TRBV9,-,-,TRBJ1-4,CASSVAGGAREKLFF,TGTGCCAGCAGCGTAGCTGGCGGGGCCAGGGAAAAACTGTTTTTT
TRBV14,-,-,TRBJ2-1,CASSPFREQFF,TGTGCCAGCAGCCCCTTTAGGGAGCAGTTCTTC
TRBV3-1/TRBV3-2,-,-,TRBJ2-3,CASSQWTASTDTQYF,TGTGCCAGCAGCCAGTGGACAGCTAGCACAGATACGCAGTATTTT
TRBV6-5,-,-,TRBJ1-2,CASSRTVPAYGYTF,TGTGCCAGCAGCAGGACAGTCCCTGCCTATGGCTACACCTTC
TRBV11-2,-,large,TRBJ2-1,CASSFNVYLGEQFF,TGTGCCAGCAGCTTTAACGTGTACTTAGGTGAGCAGTTCTTC
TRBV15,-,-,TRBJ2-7,CATSRGGLQAYEQYF,TGTGCCACCAGCAGAGGCGGCCTACAGGCATACGAGCAGTACTTC
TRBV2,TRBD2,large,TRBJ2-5,CASNQGGSGETQYF,TGTGCCAGCAACCAGGGAGGGTCTGGGGAGACCCAGTACTTC
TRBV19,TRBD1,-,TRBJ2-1,CATLTGTDEQFF,TGTGCCACCCTGACAGGGACAGATGAGCAGTTCTTC
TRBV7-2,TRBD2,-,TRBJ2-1,CASSPGTSGVGSYNEQFF,TGTGCCAGCAGCCCTGGGACTAGCGGGGTTGGCTCCTACAATGAGCAGTTCTTC
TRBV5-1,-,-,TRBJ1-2,CASSTSPTVNYGYTF,TGCGCCAGCAGCACCTCCCCTACAGTTAACTATGGCTACACCTTC
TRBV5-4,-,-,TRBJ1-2,CASSLQGYGYGYTF,TGTGCCAGCAGCTTGCAGGGGTATGGCTATGGCTACACCTTC
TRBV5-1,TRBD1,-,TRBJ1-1,CASSPRQGMNTEAFF,TGCGCCAGCAGCCCGAGACAGGGGATGAACACTGAAGCTTTCTTT
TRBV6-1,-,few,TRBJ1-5,CASSFRGGGQPQHF,TGTGCCAGCAGTTTCCGAGGGGGTGGTCAGCCCCAGCATTTT
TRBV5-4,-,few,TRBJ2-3,CASSSGTEDTQYF,TGTGCCAGCAGCTCCGGGACCGAGGATACGCAGTATTTT
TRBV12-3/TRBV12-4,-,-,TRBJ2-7,CASSPGGYEQYF,TGTGCCAGCAGTCCCGGTGGTTACGAGCAGTACTTC